This record looks at one T cell receptor (beta chain) sequence and its context. Its antigen is as yet unknown. The sample originates from a study of CD8 T cells in Susac syndrome. Study-level findings and limits: The CD4+ T cell repertoire of patients with Susac syndrome showed no detectable clonal expansion.

With random hexamers, 0.5 to 1 ug RNA was reverse transcribed. TCRdb reprocessed the immunoSEQ multiplex PCR reads via MiXCR and lists one record per CDR3 protein. The sample has 180,000 or so distinct CDR3 sequences, roughly 94% seen once; the top ten hold approximately 0.099%. The study sequenced TCR beta in blood CD8+ and CD4+ T cells. Germline values: CDR1 SGHAT, CDR2 FQNNGV. The CDR3 has 15 amino acids. The trim removed 5 bases at V and 0 bases at J, leaving 5 bases unmatched. V usage is TRBV11-2 and J usage is TRBJ2-3; 7 bases align to TRBD1. Sequenced: CD4+ T cells from PBMCs. The receptor was isolated from a human donor with Susac syndrome. The CDR3 bases are TGTGCCAGCAGCGCGACAGGGACGAGCACAGATACGCAGTATTTT. Translating it yields CASSATGTSTDTQYF.